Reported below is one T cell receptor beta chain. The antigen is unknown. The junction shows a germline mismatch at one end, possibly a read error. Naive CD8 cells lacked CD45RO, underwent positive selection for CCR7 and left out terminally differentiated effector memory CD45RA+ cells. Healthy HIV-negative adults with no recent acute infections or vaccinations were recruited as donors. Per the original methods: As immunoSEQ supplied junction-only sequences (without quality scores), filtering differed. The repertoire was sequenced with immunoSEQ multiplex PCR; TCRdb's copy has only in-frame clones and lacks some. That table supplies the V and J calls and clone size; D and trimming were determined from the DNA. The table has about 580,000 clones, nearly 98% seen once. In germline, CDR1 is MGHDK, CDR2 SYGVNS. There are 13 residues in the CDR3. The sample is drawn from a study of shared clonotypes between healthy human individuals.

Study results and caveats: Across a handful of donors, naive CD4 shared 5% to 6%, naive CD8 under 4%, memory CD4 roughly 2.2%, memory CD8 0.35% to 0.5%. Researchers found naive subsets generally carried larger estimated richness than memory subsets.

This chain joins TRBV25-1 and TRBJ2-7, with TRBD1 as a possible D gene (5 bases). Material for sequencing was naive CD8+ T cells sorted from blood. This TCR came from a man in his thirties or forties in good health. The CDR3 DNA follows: TGTGCCACCAGTGGGGCTACCAGCTACGAGCAGTACTTC. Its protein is CATSGATSYEQYF.